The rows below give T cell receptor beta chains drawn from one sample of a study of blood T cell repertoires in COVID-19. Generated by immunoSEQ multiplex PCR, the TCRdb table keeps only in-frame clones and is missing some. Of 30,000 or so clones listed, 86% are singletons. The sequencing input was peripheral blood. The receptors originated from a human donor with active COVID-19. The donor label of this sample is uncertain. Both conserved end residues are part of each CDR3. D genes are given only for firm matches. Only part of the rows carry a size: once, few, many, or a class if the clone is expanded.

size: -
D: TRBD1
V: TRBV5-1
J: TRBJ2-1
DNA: TGCGCCAGCAGCTTGGGGACAGGGGGCAATGAGCAGTTCTTC
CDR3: CASSLGTGGNEQFF

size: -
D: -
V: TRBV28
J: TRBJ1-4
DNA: TGTGCCAGCAGTTCCCCGACAGACTCTGCAACTAATGAAAAACTGTTTTTT
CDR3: CASSSPTDSATNEKLFF

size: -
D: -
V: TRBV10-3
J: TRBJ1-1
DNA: TGTGCCATCAGTAACACAGGGACCCTGGGGGACACTGAAGCTTTCTTT
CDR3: CAISNTGTLGDTEAFF

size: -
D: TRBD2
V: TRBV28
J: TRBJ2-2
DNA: TGTGCCAGCAGTTTTCTTCTGAGACTAGCGGGAATCGGGGAGCTGTTTTTT
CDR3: CASSFLLRLAGIGELFF

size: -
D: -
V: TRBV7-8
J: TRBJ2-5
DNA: TGTGCCAGCAGCCGAGGAGGTAGCCAAGAGACCCAGTACTTC
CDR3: CASSRGGSQETQYF

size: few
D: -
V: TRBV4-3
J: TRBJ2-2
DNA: TGCGCCAGCAGCCAACAGCGGTCTCTCGCGAACACCGGGGAGCTGTTTTTT
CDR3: CASSQQRSLANTGELFF

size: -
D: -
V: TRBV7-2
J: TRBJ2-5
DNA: TGTGCCAGCAGCTTAGAGGCTGGAGTGTACGAGACCCAGTACTTC
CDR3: CASSLEAGVYETQYF

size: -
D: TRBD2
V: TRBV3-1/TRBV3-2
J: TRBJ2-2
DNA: TGTGCCAGCAATGATCGAGCGGGGTTCACCGGGGAGCTGTTTTTT
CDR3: CASNDRAGFTGELFF

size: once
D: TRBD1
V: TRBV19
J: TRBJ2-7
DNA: TGTGCCAGTAGTCCCCAGACAGGGCACTCCTACGAGCAGTACTTC
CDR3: CASSPQTGHSYEQYF

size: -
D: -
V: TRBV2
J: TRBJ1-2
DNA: TGTGCCAGCGATCAGGGGTATGGCTACACCTTC
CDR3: CASDQGYGYTF

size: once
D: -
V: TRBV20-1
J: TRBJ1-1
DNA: TGCAGTGCTAGTAGGACATCGAACACTGAAGCTTTCTTT
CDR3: CSASRTSNTEAFF

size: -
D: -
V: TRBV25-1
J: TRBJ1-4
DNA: TGTGCCAGCAGTGACCTCAGTAGGGCTAGCGAAAAACTGTTTTTT
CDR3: CASSDLSRASEKLFF

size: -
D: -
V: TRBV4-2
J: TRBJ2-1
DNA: TGTGCCAGCAGCCAAGATGTGCGTGAGCAGTTCTTC
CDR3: CASSQDVREQFF

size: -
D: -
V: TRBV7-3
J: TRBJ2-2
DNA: TGTGCCAGCAGCTTAGAGGGGAACACCGGGGAGCTGTTTTTT
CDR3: CASSLEGNTGELFF

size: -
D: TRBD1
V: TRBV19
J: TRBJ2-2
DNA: TGTGCCAGTAGTATGCCCAACAGGGGGCGTGGCGGGGAGCTGTTTTTT
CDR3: CASSMPNRGRGGELFF

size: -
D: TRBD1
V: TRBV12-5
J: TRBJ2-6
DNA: TGTGCTAGTGGTTTCGAGGGACAGACTTTTTCTGGGGCCAACGTCCTGACTTTC
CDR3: CASGFEGQTFSGANVLTF

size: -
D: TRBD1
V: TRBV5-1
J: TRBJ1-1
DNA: TGCGCCAGCAGCCGGGACAGTTTGAACACTGAAGCTTTCTTT
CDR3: CASSRDSLNTEAFF

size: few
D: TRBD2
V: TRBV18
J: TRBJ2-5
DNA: TGTGCCAGCTCACCACCGGAGGGACTAGGGACCCAGTACTTC
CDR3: CASSPPEGLGTQYF

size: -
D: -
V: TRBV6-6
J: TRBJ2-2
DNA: TGTGCCAGCAGTTACGGTAACAGTCACACCGGGGAGCTGTTTTTT
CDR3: CASSYGNSHTGELFF

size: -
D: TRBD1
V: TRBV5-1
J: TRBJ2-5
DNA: TGCGCCAGCAGCCGCGACAGGGGGCTGGGAGAGACCCAGTACTTC
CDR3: CASSRDRGLGETQYF

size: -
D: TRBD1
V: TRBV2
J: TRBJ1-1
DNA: TGTGCCAGCTCCGGGACAGCATTAATAGTTGGCACTGAAGCTTTCTTT
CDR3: CASSGTALIVGTEAFF

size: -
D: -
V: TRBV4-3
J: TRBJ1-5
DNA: TGCGCCAGCAGCCAAGATTTCAGGGCAAGCAAGCCCCAGCATTTT
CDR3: CASSQDFRASKPQHF

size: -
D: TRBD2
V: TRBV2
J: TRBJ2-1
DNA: TGTGCCAGCAGGGGAGGGAGCGGGGGCCCCAATGAGCAGTTCTTC
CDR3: CASRGGSGGPNEQFF

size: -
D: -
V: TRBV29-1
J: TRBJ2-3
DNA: TGCAGCGTCCGGACGCAGGGCGGTGAGACAGATACGCAGTATTTT
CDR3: CSVRTQGGETDTQYF

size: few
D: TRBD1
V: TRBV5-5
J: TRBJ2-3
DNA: TGTGCCAGCAGCCCGCGTCAGATACAGGGGGCAGATACGCAGTATTTT
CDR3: CASSPRQIQGADTQYF

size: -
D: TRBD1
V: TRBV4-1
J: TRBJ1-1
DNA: TGCGCCAGCAGCCAAGTAGGACAGGGGGCTGAAGCTTTCTTT
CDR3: CASSQVGQGAEAFF

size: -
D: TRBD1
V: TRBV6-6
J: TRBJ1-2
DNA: TGTGCCAGCAGTTTCAAGCAGGGGGTACTTGGGGGCTACACCTTC
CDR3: CASSFKQGVLGGYTF

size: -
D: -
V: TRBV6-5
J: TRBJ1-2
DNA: TGTGCCAGCAGCCCCGGGGGGAGCTATGGCTACACCTTC
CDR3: CASSPGGSYGYTF

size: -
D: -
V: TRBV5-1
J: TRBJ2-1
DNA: TGCGCCAGCAGCTTGTCTCGTGAGCAGTTCTTC
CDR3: CASSLSREQFF

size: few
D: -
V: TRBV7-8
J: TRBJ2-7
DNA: TGTGCCAGCAGCTCTCGGACAAGGATGACCTACGAGCAGTACTTC
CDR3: CASSSRTRMTYEQYF

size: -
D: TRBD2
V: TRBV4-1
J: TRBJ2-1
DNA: TGCGCCAGCAGCCGGACTAGCGGGGGGGGTTACAATGAGCAGTTCTTC
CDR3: CASSRTSGGGYNEQFF

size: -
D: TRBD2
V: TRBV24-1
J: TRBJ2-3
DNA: TGTGCCACCAGTGATAGCGGGAGAGGCACAGATACGCAGTATTTT
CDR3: CATSDSGRGTDTQYF

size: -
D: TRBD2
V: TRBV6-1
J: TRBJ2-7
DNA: TGTGCCAGCAGTGAAGCGCTTCGATCTGCTAGCGGGTACACAGGGTCCTACGAGCAGTACTTC
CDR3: CASSEALRSASGYTGSYEQYF

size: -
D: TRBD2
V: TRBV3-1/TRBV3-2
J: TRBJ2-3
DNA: TGTGCCAGCAGCGCTGCTAGCGGGAGGGGAACAGATACGCAGTATTTT
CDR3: CASSAASGRGTDTQYF

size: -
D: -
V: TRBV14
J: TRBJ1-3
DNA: TGTGCCAGCAGCCACCTACAGGGCCCAGGAAACACCATATATTTT
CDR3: CASSHLQGPGNTIYF

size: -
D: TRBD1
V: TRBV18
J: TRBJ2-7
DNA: TGTGCCAGCTCATCCCCGGGACAGGGGTCCACCTACGAGCAGTACTTC
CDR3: CASSSPGQGSTYEQYF

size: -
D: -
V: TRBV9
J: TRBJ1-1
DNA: TGTGCCAGCAGCGAGGGGTTGAACACTGAAGCTTTCTTT
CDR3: CASSEGLNTEAFF

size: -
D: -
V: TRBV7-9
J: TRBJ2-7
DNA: TGTGCCAGCAGCTCCAGGATCTACGAGCAGTACTTC
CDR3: CASSSRIYEQYF

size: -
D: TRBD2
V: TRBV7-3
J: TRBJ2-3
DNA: TGTGCCAGCAGCCCCGGACTAGCGACCACAGATACGCAGTATTTT
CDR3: CASSPGLATTDTQYF

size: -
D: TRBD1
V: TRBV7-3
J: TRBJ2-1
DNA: TGTGCCAGCAGATCCGGGACAGGGGTAGGTGAGCAGTTCTTC
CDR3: CASRSGTGVGEQFF

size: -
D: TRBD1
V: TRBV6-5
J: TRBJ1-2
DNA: TGTGCCAGCAGGGGACAGGCCGATATTGACTATGGCTACACCTTC
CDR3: CASRGQADIDYGYTF

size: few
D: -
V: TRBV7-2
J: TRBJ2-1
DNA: TGTGCCAGCAGCCCAGGCAGGGTTCGATACGATGAGCAGTTCTTC
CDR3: CASSPGRVRYDEQFF

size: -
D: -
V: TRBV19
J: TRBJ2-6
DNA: TGTGCCGGTAGTTCGACGACAGATGCGAGCTCTGGGGCCAACGTCCTGACTTTC
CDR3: CAGSSTTDASSGANVLTF

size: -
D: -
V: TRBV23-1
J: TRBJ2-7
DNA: TGCGCCAGCAGTTTACAGGTGGTAGGGCGGGAGCAGTACTTC
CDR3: CASSLQVVGREQYF

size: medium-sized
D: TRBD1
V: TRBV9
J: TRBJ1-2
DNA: TGTGCCAGCAGCGACCGGGACAGGGGGGATGGCTACACCTTC
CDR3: CASSDRDRGDGYTF

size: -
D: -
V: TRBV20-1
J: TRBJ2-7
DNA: TGCAGTGCTAGAGACGGTGCCGAGCAGTACTTC
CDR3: CSARDGAEQYF